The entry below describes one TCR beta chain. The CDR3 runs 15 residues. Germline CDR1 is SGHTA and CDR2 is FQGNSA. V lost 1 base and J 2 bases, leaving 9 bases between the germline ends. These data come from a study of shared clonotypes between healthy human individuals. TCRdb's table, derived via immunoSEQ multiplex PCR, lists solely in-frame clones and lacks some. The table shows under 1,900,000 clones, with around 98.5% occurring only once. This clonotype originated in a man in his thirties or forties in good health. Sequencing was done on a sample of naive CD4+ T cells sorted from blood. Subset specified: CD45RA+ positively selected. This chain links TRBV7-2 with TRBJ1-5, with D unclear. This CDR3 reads CASSLGLGGNQPQHF. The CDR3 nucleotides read TGTGCCAGCAGCTTAGGCCTGGGTGGCAATCAGCCCCAGCATTTT.